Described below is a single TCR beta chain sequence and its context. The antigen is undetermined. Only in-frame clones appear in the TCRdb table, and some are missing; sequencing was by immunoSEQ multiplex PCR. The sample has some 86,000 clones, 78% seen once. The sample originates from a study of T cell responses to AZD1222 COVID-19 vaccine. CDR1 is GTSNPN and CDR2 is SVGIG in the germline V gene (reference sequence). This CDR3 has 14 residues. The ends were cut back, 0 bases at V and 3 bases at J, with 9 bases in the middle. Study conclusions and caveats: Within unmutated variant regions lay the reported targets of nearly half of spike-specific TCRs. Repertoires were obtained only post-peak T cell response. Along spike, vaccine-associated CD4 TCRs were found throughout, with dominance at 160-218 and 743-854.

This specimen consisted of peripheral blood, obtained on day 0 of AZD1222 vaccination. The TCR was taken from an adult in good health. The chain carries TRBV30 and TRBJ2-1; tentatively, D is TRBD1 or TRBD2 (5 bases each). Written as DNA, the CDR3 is TGTGCCTGGAGTGTCGGTGGGGGCTACAATGAGCAGTTCTTC. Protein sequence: CAWSVGGGYNEQFF. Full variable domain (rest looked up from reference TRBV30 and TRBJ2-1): SQTIHQWPATLVQPVGSPLSLECTVEGTSNPNLYWYRQAAGRGLQLLFYSVGIGQISSEVPQNLSASRPQDRQFILSSKKLLLSDSGFYLCAWSVGGGYNEQFFGPGTRLTVL.